Each of the 14 T cell receptor beta chains below was sequenced from the same sample in a study of OX40 agonist ivuxolimab in advanced cancers. Data came from immunoSEQ multiplex PCR; TCRdb stores just in-frame clones and leaves some out. The sample has 20,000 or so clones, over 75% seen once. The material sequenced was CD4+ or CD8+ T cells sorted from blood, taken in a trial of the OX40 agonist ivuxolimab. The source of these receptors is an adult with an advanced solid tumor such as melanoma, head and neck, liver or kidney cancer.

The chain combines TRBV9 with TRBJ1-2; D is unclear. Trimming took 0 bases from V and 4 from J, leaving 10 bases between them. The V gene's germline CDR1 is SGDLS and CDR2 YYNGEE. The CDR3 runs to 14 residues. The CDR3 DNA is TGTGCCAGCAGCGTAGCTCCAAATGTCTATGGCTACACCTTC. It translates to CASSVAPNVYGYTF.

V usage is TRBV6-1 and J usage is TRBJ2-7; D possibly uses TRBD1 or TRBD2 (6 bases each). CDR3 length: 14 residues. In germline, CDR1 is MNHNS, CDR2 SASEGT. The ends were cut back, 2 bases at V and 4 bases at J, with 12 bases in the middle. The CDR3 DNA is TGTGCCAGCAGTGAAAGGGGGGAATGGTACGAGCAGTACTTC. As protein: CASSERGEWYEQYF.

The chain links TRBV5-1 to TRBJ2-2; D is possibly TRBD2 (6 bases). Deletions cut 0 bases from V and 4 bases from J, with 10 bases between. The germline CDR1 and CDR2 sequences are SGHRS and YFSETQ. The CDR3 has 15 residues. The chain's CDR3 is CASSLDLALTGELFF. Written as DNA, the CDR3 is TGCGCCAGCAGCTTGGATCTAGCGCTCACCGGGGAGCTGTTTTTT.

This rearrangement joins TRBV10-2 to TRBJ2-5; D gene unclear. Near its end, the DNA agrees better with TRBJ2-7, so the J call may be wrong. The germline V gene encodes CDR1 WSHSY and CDR2 SAAADI. This CDR3 has 12 amino acids. Here the CDR3 reads CASSIVLYEQYF. The CDR3 DNA reads as TGCGCCAGCAGTATAGTCCTCTACGAGCAGTACTTC.

The DNA for the CDR3 is TGTGCCAGCAGCTCCGAAGCGGGAGGGCCGGGGGAGACCCAGTACTTC. Its protein is CASSSEAGGPGETQYF. The chain couples TRBV27 to TRBJ2-5, with 10 bases fitting TRBD2. CDR3 length equals 16 residues. The J segment lost 5 bases and the V segment lost 6 bases, leaving 12 bases of the junction unmatched. Germline-derived CDR1 and CDR2 are MNHEY and SMNVEV (reference sequence).

The chain is built from TRBV6-5 and TRBJ2-5; TRBD2 might be the D (6 bases). This CDR3 spans 14 amino acids. V shed 6 bases and J shed 1 base, with 12 bases lying between them. CDR1 MNHEY and CDR2 SVGAGI come from the germline V gene. CDR3 in amino acids: CASRGLSPQETQYF. CDR3 sequence (DNA): TGTGCCAGCAGGGGACTCTCCCCCCAAGAGACCCAGTACTTC.

This chain links TRBV29-1 with TRBJ2-7; TRBD2 aligns across 12 bases. V gave up 2 bases and J gave up 3 bases; unmatched junction bases: 5. The CDR3 sequence is 15 residues long. Germline CDR1 is SQVTM and CDR2 is ANQGSEA. The CDR3 sequence is CSVELAGGYDYEQYF. CDR3 DNA sequence: TGCAGCGTTGAACTAGCGGGAGGGTACGACTACGAGCAGTACTTC.

The sample holds a few counts of this clone. This chain connects TRBV9 to TRBJ1-1; D uncertain. V was clipped by 1 base and J by 5 bases, with 15 bases between them. The germline gives CDR1 SGDLS, CDR2 YYNGEE. This CDR3 has 15 amino acids. The CDR3 DNA reads as TGTGCCAGCAGCGTAACAGCTGGAGTTCGGACTGAAGCTTTCTTT. Its protein is CASSVTAGVRTEAFF.

The chain carries TRBV6-5 and TRBJ2-1; D may be TRBD1 (5 bases). This CDR3 is built from 16 residues. V gave up 1 base and J gave up 4 bases, with 14 bases separating them. Germline CDR1 is MNHEY and CDR2 is SVGAGI. CDR3 sequence reads: CASSYLAGSYYNEQFF. As DNA, the CDR3 is TGTGCCAGCAGTTACTTGGCAGGGTCCTATTACAATGAGCAGTTCTTC.

The genes are TRBV5-8 and TRBJ2-5; tentatively, D is TRBD1 (6 bases). Trimming cost V 2 bases and J 1 base, with 12 bases left between them. The CDR3 extends over 15 amino acids. From germline, CDR1 is SGHTS and CDR2 YDEGEE. CDR3 in DNA: TGTGCCAGCAGCTTTATAGACAGGTCCCAAGAGACCCAGTACTTC. This encodes CASSFIDRSQETQYF.

This sequence joins TRBV9 and TRBJ2-7, with 11 bases aligning to TRBD2. The J segment lost 4 bases and the V segment lost 4 bases, leaving 19 bases of the junction unmatched. Germline V lookup: CDR1 SGDLS, CDR2 YYNGEE. CDR3 length equals 19 residues. The CDR3 is CASSRGGVLGLAGGYEQYF. The DNA for the CDR3 is TGTGCCAGCAGCCGTGGGGGGGTGCTGGGGCTAGCGGGAGGTTACGAGCAGTACTTC.

The rearrangement joins TRBV7-8 to TRBJ1-2; TRBD1 aligns across 8 bases. The CDR3 runs to 14 residues. In germline, CDR1 is SGHVS, CDR2 FQNEAQ. V lost 5 bases, J lost 8 bases, and 10 bases stayed unmatched. CDR3 sequence (DNA): TGTGCCAGCAGCGCGGGCAGGGGGCTCTGGGGCTACACCTTC. This encodes CASSAGRGLWGYTF.

The genes are TRBV10-2 and TRBJ2-1; D may correspond to TRBD1 or TRBD2 (6 bases each). From germline, CDR1 is WSHSY and CDR2 SAAADI. V lost 6 bases and J 0 bases, leaving 9 bases between the germline ends. The CDR3 sequence is 14 residues long. The CDR3 sequence: CASSRGLSYNEQFF. CDR3 coding DNA: TGCGCCAGCAGCAGGGGACTCTCCTACAATGAGCAGTTCTTC.

This clone was detected once. The chain recombines TRBV28 with TRBJ2-2; 9 nucleotides line up with TRBD2. The CDR3 has 15 residues. V dropped 8 bases and J dropped 4; count of bases not matched to a gene: 8. Germline values: CDR1 MDHEN, CDR2 SYDVKM. For the CDR3, the DNA is TGTGCCAGCCTACCGGGCGGGAGGGCCACCGGGGAGCTGTTTTTT. As protein: CASLPGGRATGELFF.